One sample yielded the 18 T cell receptor beta chains listed below, sequenced in a study of blood T cell repertoires in COVID-19. Repertoires were generated with immunoSEQ multiplex PCR, while TCRdb's copy carries only in-frame clones and drops some. In the table there are around 300,000 clones, 80% to 90% of which are singletons. Sequencing was performed on PBMCs or T cells enriched from blood (not recorded which). These receptors all stem from a man aged 25 to 40 who had recovered from COVID-19.

The gene calls are TRBV2 and TRBJ2-5; 12 bases agree with TRBD2. The CDR3 covers 17 residues. The germline V gene has CDR1 SNHLY and CDR2 FYNNEI. Germline trimming cut 0 bases from V and 4 bases from J; bases unmatched to any gene: 6. The CDR3 DNA sequence: TGTGCCAGCAGTGAAGCGTGGACTAGCGGGGCCCCAGAGACCCAGTACTTC. Its translation is CASSEAWTSGAPETQYF.

The chain employs TRBV15 and TRBJ2-5; the D gene is possibly TRBD2 (6 bases). The V end lost 1 base, the J end lost 5 bases, and 17 bases lay between the germline ends. CDR3 length: 16 amino acids. CDR1 and CDR2 from the germline V gene are LNHNV and YYDKDF (reference sequence). Here the CDR3 DNA reads TGTGCCACCAGCAGAGCAGGGACTTCAAAAGGGGAGACCCAGTACTTC. Its translation: CATSRAGTSKGETQYF.

The V gene is TRBV7-8, the J gene TRBJ1-1, with D perhaps TRBD1 (6 bases). V lost 3 bases to trimming and J lost 4 bases, with 15 bases between them. Germline CDR1 SGHVS, CDR2 FQNEAQ. The CDR3 sequence is 15 residues long. The CDR3 sequence: CASSFQQGLGTEAFF. In nucleotides, the CDR3 is TGTGCCAGCAGCTTTCAACAGGGCCTTGGCACTGAAGCTTTCTTT.

This CDR3 is CASSLAGDANTGELFF. In DNA, the CDR3 is TGTGCCAGCAGCTTGGCAGGGGACGCGAACACCGGGGAGCTGTTTTTT. This chain uses TRBV5-4 with TRBJ2-2, with TRBD1 as a possible D gene (6 bases). CDR1 and CDR2 from the germline V gene are SGHNT and YYREEE (reference sequence). The CDR3 contains 16 residues. Trimming took 0 bases from V and 0 from J, leaving 9 bases between them. Filled out from reference TRBV5-4 and TRBJ2-2, the complete variable domain reads ETGVTQSPTHLIKTRGQQVTLRCSSQSGHNTVSWYQQALGQGPQFIFQYYREEENGRGNFPPRFSGLQFPNYSSELNVNALELDDSALYLCASSLAGDANTGELFFGEGSRLTVL.

This chain connects TRBV19 to TRBJ2-5, with 9 nucleotides matching TRBD1. Germline lookup yields CDR1 LNHDA and CDR2 SQIVND (reference sequence). There are 16 residues in the CDR3. The ends lost 9 bases at V and 3 bases at J; junction bases unmatched: 14. The CDR3 loop reads CARTNQDRGGEETQYF. CDR3 DNA sequence: TGTGCCAGGACAAACCAGGACAGGGGAGGGGAAGAGACCCAGTACTTC.

The chain is built from TRBV11-2 and TRBJ1-2; tentative D call: TRBD1 (6 bases). Per the germline V gene, CDR1 is SGHAT and CDR2 is FQNNGV. The CDR3 has 13 amino acids. The V end lost 1 base, the J end lost 7 bases, and 10 bases lay between the germline ends. CDR3 DNA sequence: TGTGCCAGCAGCTTAGCAGGGGCGCTTGGCTACACCTTC. It translates to CASSLAGALGYTF.

The chain links TRBV7-8 to TRBJ2-3; 10 nucleotides line up with TRBD2. The CDR3 has 18 residues. Trimming at V came to 3 bases and at J to 2 bases, leaving 11 bases not matched to a gene. CDR1 is SGHVS and CDR2 is FQNEAQ in the germline V gene. The CDR3 DNA reads as TGTGCCAGCAGCTTTTGGCTAGCGGGGGAGTTAGACACAGATACGCAGTATTTT. This gives the protein CASSFWLAGELDTDTQYF.

The gene calls are TRBV18 and TRBJ1-5, with 9 positions matching TRBD1. V lost 3 bases and J lost 7; bases outside the gene matches: 7. CDR3 length equals 15 residues. The V gene's germline CDR1 is KGHSH and CDR2 LQKENI. As DNA, the CDR3 is TGTGCCAGCTCACCTCCGGGACAGGGATTACAGCCCCAGCATTTT. Protein sequence: CASSPPGQGLQPQHF. The full variable domain, its missing parts supplied by reference TRBV18 and TRBJ1-5, is NAGVMQNPRHLVRRRGQEARLRCSPMKGHSHVYWYRQLPEEGLKFMVYLQKENIIDESGMPKERFSAEFPKEGPSILRIQQVVRGDSAAYFCASSPPGQGLQPQHFGDGTRLSIL.

CDR3 sequence: CASSLTSGDYGYTF. CDR3 DNA sequence: TGTGCCAGCAGCTTAACGTCAGGGGACTATGGCTACACCTTC. V is TRBV7-2 and J is TRBJ1-2, with a weak D call TRBD1 (6 bases). The CDR3 covers 14 residues. Trimming shortened V by 2 bases and J by 3 bases, and 10 bases separated the two germline ends. Germline V gene sequence: CDR1 SGHTA, CDR2 FQGNSA. The variable domain in full, completed from reference TRBV7-2 and TRBJ1-2, reads GAGVSQSPSNKVTEKGKDVELRCDPISGHTALYWYRQSLGQGLEFLIYFQGNSAPDKSGLPSDRFSAERTGGSVSTLTIQRTQQEDSAVYLCASSLTSGDYGYTFGSGTRLTVV.

The rearrangement joins TRBV15 to TRBJ1-1, with D unclear. Germline CDR1 and CDR2: LNHNV and YYDKDF (reference sequence). The CDR3 runs to 15 residues. The V end lost 0 bases, the J end lost 2 bases, and 10 bases lay between the germline ends. CDR3 DNA: TGTGCCACCAGCAGAGATGTGAGGAGAAACACTGAAGCTTTCTTT. This translates into CATSRDVRRNTEAFF.

This clone appeared a single time. The chain couples TRBV5-6 to TRBJ2-7; 13 positions match TRBD2. The CDR3 runs 17 residues. J was trimmed by 0 bases and V by 0 bases; bases with no gene match: 3. Germline CDR1 and CDR2: SGHDT and YYEEEE. CDR3 region: CASSLGLAGGSSYEQYF. The CDR3 bases are TGTGCCAGCAGCTTGGGACTAGCGGGGGGTAGCTCCTACGAGCAGTACTTC.

On this clone: A single base separates this from a much larger clone, so it may be a read error. This rearrangement joins TRBV20-1 to TRBJ2-3, with 7 nucleotides matching TRBD2. The CDR3 totals 20 residues. The V gene end was trimmed by 3 bases and the J gene end by 0 bases; junction bases not matched to a gene: 21. Germline CDR1 reads DFQATT; CDR2 reads SNEGSKA (reference sequence). The CDR3 loop reads CSASGLAEGLNVESTDTQYF. In DNA, the CDR3 is TGCAGTGCTAGTGGGCTAGCGGAGGGTTTAAACGTCGAAAGCACAGATACGCAGTATTTT.

The rearrangement joins TRBV19 to TRBJ1-1, with D possibly matching TRBD1 (5 bases). Germline-derived CDR1 and CDR2 are LNHDA and SQIVND (reference sequence). The CDR3 runs 13 residues. Trimming pared 5 bases from V and 4 bases from J, leaving 11 bases between. This chain's CDR3 is CASSAFGGTEAFF. As DNA, the CDR3 is TGTGCCAGTAGTGCATTCGGGGGCACTGAAGCTTTCTTT.

The chain carries TRBV4-1 and TRBJ2-7, with 11 bases lining up with TRBD1. Germline lookup yields CDR1 MGHRA and CDR2 YSYEKL. The CDR3 has 15 amino acids. J was trimmed by 6 bases and V by 3 bases; bases with no gene match: 7. Here the CDR3 reads CASSHPRTGGSEQYF. Here the CDR3 DNA reads TGCGCCAGCAGCCACCCCAGGACAGGGGGCAGCGAGCAGTACTTC.

This clone appeared a single time. The rearrangement uses TRBV12-2 and TRBJ1-5; the table names TRBD1, a call not compared with the DNA. TRBV12-2 is a recognized pseudogene. This CDR3 spans 18 amino acids. The CDR3 sequence is CASRMKRTWGQKNQPQHF. For the CDR3, the DNA is TGTGCAAGTCGCATGAAAAGAACCTGGGGACAGAAAAATCAGCCCCAGCATTTT.

V usage is TRBV18 and J usage is TRBJ1-1; 8 bases map to TRBD1. Trimming took 1 base from V and 1 from J; bases not matched to a gene: 5. Germline loops: CDR1 KGHSH, CDR2 LQKENI. The CDR3 length is 16 residues. CDR3 bases: TGTGCCAGCTCACCACGGACAGGGCCGGGGAACACTGAAGCTTTCTTT. It specifies CASSPRTGPGNTEAFF.

V is TRBV7-2 and J is TRBJ2-1, with D possibly matching TRBD2 (6 bases). This CDR3 is built from 16 residues. The V gene's germline CDR1 is SGHTA and CDR2 FQGNSA. V lost 1 base and J 8 bases, leaving 18 bases between the germline ends. CDR3 in amino acids: CASSLDLLAWGDEQFF. The CDR3 DNA reads as TGTGCCAGCAGCTTAGATTTGCTAGCGTGGGGGGATGAGCAGTTCTTC.

J is TRBJ2-5 and V is TRBV11-2; tentative D call: TRBD1 (6 bases). The CDR3 loop spans 17 amino acids. The germline V and J ends were trimmed by 1 base and 3 bases, with 18 bases remaining between them. Germline V lookup: CDR1 SGHAT, CDR2 FQNNGV. CDR3 sequence: CASSLGMWDTPKETQYF. In nucleotides, the CDR3 is TGTGCCAGCAGCTTAGGAATGTGGGACACTCCCAAAGAGACCCAGTACTTC.